This section outlines one T cell receptor (beta chain) sequence together with its context. There is no known antigen for this receptor. Base qualities are not recorded, but no much larger clone differs from it by a single base. The CDR3 regions of human TCRbeta chains were analyzed by immunosequencing. As for the original processing: TCRs in the repertoires were compared against a reference library of SARS-CoV-2-specific TCRs that had been generated with the MIRA antigen-specificity platform. Breadth was defined as the fraction of unique TCRs that were SARS-CoV-2-associated. Depth was defined as the fraction of total T cells that were SARS-CoV-2-associated. Using the MIRA data, each spike-specific TCR was assigned both to the spike region to which the TCR was reactive and to a CD4 or CD8 class. Log10-transformed breadth and depth values were compared by one-way ANOVA with Sidak's multiple comparisons tests. TCRdb provides this immuneACCESS table in a form limited to in-frame rearrangements. Some clones are lacking; in checked studies, under half of them reflect an unresolved V gene, and why the rest are absent is not known. D and trimming come from the DNA, and the V and J calls and clone size come from that table. This sample has 90,000 to 120,000 clones in its table, and just under 95% of those were observed once. The top ten hold around 2% of the sample.

CDR1 and CDR2 (SGHKS, YYEKEE) derive from the germline V gene (reference sequence). At the junction V is shortened by 2 bases and J by 4 bases, with 7 bases in between. CDR3 length: 13 amino acids, cysteine to phenylalanine. Only the CDR3 part of the read is kept: 39 bases, read in frame from the first base. The data belong to a study of T cell responses to AZD1222 COVID-19 vaccine listed by TCRdb under 2021. Study-wide context: AZD1222 recipients given second doses at about 4 weeks or at about 12 weeks were pooled, since spike-specific TCR depth and breadth were not found to differ between the two schedules. Trial participants were enrolled by age into 18-55, 56-69 and 70-plus year subgroups, with about 150, 28 and 57 TCR-sequenced participants respectively. A total of approximately 240 trial participants underwent TCR sequencing, of whom about 210 had received two doses of AZD1222 and about 25 had received two doses of the MenACWY control vaccine. Overall study results and their limits: Conclusions about previously exposed vaccinees are limited because only six or seven AZD1222 recipients were SARS-CoV-2 seropositive at baseline. A significant rise in spike-specific TCR breadth and depth was observed after two AZD1222 doses relative to day 0 and relative to MenACWY recipients. No day 14 peak-response samples were available, so repertoires were characterized only after the peak T cell response. The 56-69-year group was small, and its depth increase did not reach significance, likely because of low power. CD4 TCRs associated with the vaccine covered the entire spike protein, and the dominant responses were in regions 160-218 and 743-854. Reportedly, almost half of the unique spike-specific TCRs recognized epitopes lying outside the regions that are mutated in the B.1.351 and B.1.1.7 variants. Participants were mostly white British, with more females than males. The authors suggested clonal diversity may have been underestimated.

The time point label on this specimen signifies: baseline before first vaccination. The vaccinee samples were drawn from two UK trials, COV001 and COV002, one of which was a single-blind randomized controlled phase 2/3 trial testing AZD1222 (ChAdOx1 nCoV-19) in healthy adults. Trial participant PBMC samples were collected at day 0 and day 28 after the second dose for TCRbeta chain sequencing. This clonotype was obtained from an adult in good health. The sequence links TRBV5-5 to TRBJ2-1, with TRBD1 perhaps the D gene, on 6 matching bases. The material sequenced was peripheral blood, taken on day 0 of AZD1222 vaccination. DNA sequence: TGTGCCAGCAGCTTACAGGGATACAATGAGCAGTTCTTC. The encoded protein is CASSLQGYNEQFF.